The TCR beta chain described here comes from a study of T cell responses to AZD1222 COVID-19 vaccine. Clones were sequenced by immunoSEQ multiplex PCR, and TCRdb holds only the in-frame ones, with some missing. Recorded here are about 140,000 clones; the top ten clones represent 2% to 2.5%. The CDR3 totals 17 residues. Germline V gene lookup returns CDR1 MNHNY and CDR2 SVGAGI (reference sequence). V lost 5 bases to trimming and J lost 1 base; unmatched junction nucleotides: 13. Remarks on this clone: The antigen remains undetermined.

Study-wide results and caveats: Nearly half of spike-specific TCRs reportedly target variant regions that are unmutated in the B.1.351 and B.1.1.7 variants. Two doses of AZD1222 preceded a rise in Spike-specific TCR breadth and depth. Recipients of AZD1222 seropositive at baseline numbered only 5 or 6.

This receptor was taken from an adult in good health. The chain employs TRBV6-6 and TRBJ1-2, with TRBD1 matching 7 bases. The material sequenced was peripheral blood. The CDR3 spells CASSPRPPGQLNYGYTF. In DNA form, the CDR3 reads TGTGCCAGCAGTCCACGACCTCCGGGACAGCTTAACTATGGCTACACCTTC.